The 6 T cell receptor beta chains in this list originate from one sample, sequenced in a study of blood T cell repertoires in COVID-19. Clones were read by immunoSEQ multiplex PCR, and TCRdb kept only the in-frame ones, dropping some. This table has about 240,000 clones, 65% to 90% appearing once. Sequenced sample: peripheral blood. These TCRs come from a woman aged 70-85 years with acute or convalescent COVID-19.

The gene calls are TRBV9 and TRBJ2-7; TRBD1 aligns across 9 bases. The V gene's germline CDR1 is SGDLS and CDR2 YYNGEE. V lost 0 bases and J lost 4; bases outside the gene matches: 8. The CDR3 length is 16 residues. CDR3 nucleotides: TGTGCCAGCAGCGTAGTAGCCGGGACAGGGATTTACGAGCAGTACTTC. It is translated as CASSVVAGTGIYEQYF. The whole variable domain, remainder taken from reference TRBV9 and TRBJ2-7, is DSGVTQTPKHLITATGQRVTLRCSPRSGDLSVYWYQQSLDQGLQFLIQYYNGEERAKGNILERFSAQQFPDLHSELNLSSLELGDSALYFCASSVVAGTGIYEQYFGPGTRLTVT.

This chain links TRBV5-5 with TRBJ1-1; TRBD1 is a possible D gene (5 bases). Germline V gene lookup returns CDR1 SGHKS and CDR2 YYEKEE (reference sequence). V was clipped by 2 bases and J by 0 bases, with 8 bases between them. The CDR3 is made up of 14 amino acids. CDR3 protein: CASSLRQMNTEAFF. The CDR3 nucleotides are TGTGCCAGCAGCTTAAGACAGATGAACACTGAAGCTTTCTTT.

This rearrangement joins TRBV4-3 to TRBJ1-1; D is perhaps TRBD1 (5 bases). Per the germline V gene, CDR1 is LGHNA and CDR2 is YSLEER. This CDR3 has 14 amino acids. V was shortened by 4 bases and J by 1 base, with 10 bases between the two germline ends. CDR3 sequence reads: CASSPPQGNTEAFF. As DNA, the CDR3 is TGCGCCAGCAGCCCCCCCCAGGGGAACACTGAAGCTTTCTTT.

V usage is TRBV11-2 and J usage is TRBJ2-3, with D possibly being TRBD1 (6 bases). V lost 1 base to trimming and J lost 4 bases, with 6 bases between them. CDR1 is SGHAT and CDR2 is FQNNGV in the germline V gene. This CDR3 comprises 13 residues. The CDR3: CASSLGQADTQYF. DNA of the CDR3: TGTGCCAGCAGCTTAGGACAGGCAGATACGCAGTATTTT.

This clone showed up just a few times. The chain combines TRBV6-2 or TRBV6-3 with TRBJ1-6, with D possibly being TRBD1 (6 bases). Germline loops: CDR1 MNHEY, CDR2 SVGEGT. Trimming shortened V by 6 bases and J by 6 bases, and 18 bases separated the two germline ends. The CDR3 sequence is 16 residues long. The CDR3 DNA is TGTGCCAGCAGCCAACGACAGGTACCTTCTAATTCACCCCTCCACTTT. Residues: CASSQRQVPSNSPLHF.

V is TRBV3-1 (or the pseudogene TRBV3-2) and J is TRBJ2-6; D remains unclear. The germline CDR1 and CDR2 sequences are LGHDT and YNNKEL (reference sequence). The germline V and J ends were trimmed by 0 bases and 4 bases, with 4 bases remaining between them. There are 14 residues in the CDR3. The CDR3 spells CASSQDSGANVLTF. CDR3 nucleotide sequence: TGTGCCAGCAGCCAAGATTCGGGGGCCAACGTCCTGACTTTC.